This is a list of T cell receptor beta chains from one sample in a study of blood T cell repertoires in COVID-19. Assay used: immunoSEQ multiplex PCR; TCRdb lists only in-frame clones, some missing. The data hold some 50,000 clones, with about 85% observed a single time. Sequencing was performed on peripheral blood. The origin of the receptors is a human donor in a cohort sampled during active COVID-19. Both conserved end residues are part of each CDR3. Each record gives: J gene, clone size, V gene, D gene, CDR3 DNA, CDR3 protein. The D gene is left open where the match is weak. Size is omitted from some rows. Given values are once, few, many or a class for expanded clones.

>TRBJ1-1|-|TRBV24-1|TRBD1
TGTGCCACCAGTGATTTTAGGGGGCTGGGAAGCACTGAAGCTTTCTTT
CATSDFRGLGSTEAFF
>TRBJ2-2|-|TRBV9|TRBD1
TGTGCCAGCAGCGTAGCGGGCAGGGGGTCATCCGGGGAGCTGTTTTTT
CASSVAGRGSSGELFF
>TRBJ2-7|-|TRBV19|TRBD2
TGTGCCAGTAGCCCCGCGGGACTAGCGGGAGGAGCCTACGAGCAGTACTTC
CASSPAGLAGGAYEQYF
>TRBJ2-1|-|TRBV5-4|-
TGTGCCAGCAGCTTAGGAAGTAAGGGACTTTGGTACAATGAGCAGTTCTTC
CASSLGSKGLWYNEQFF
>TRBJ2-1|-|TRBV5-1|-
TGCGCCAGCAGCAGCGGACGGTCCTACAATGAGCAGTTCTTC
CASSSGRSYNEQFF
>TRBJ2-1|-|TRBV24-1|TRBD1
TGTGCCACCAGTCCGAACCGGGACAGCGCCCCTCACAATGAGCAGTTCTTC
CATSPNRDSAPHNEQFF
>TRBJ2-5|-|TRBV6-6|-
TGTGCCAGCAGTTACCCCCAGAACCACCAAGAGACCCAGTACTTC
CASSYPQNHQETQYF
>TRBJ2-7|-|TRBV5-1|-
TGCGCCAGCAGCTTGGAGGTCGGAGTCGAGCAGTACTTC
CASSLEVGVEQYF
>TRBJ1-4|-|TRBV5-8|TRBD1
TGTGCCAGCAGCTTGGGGGACAGAAAAGGATTGGAACTGTTTTTT
CASSLGDRKGLELFF
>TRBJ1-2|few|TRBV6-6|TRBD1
TGTGCCAGCAGCCCGACAGGGAGTAACTATGGCTACACCTTC
CASSPTGSNYGYTF
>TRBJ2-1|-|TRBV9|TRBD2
TGTGCCAGCAGCGTAGACATCGGACTAGCCTTCTACAATGAGCAGTTCTTC
CASSVDIGLAFYNEQFF
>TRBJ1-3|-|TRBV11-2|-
TGTGCCAGCAGCTTGCAGGGTAAAAACACCATATATTTT
CASSLQGKNTIYF
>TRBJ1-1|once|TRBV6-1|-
TGTGCCAGCAGTGAATCGAGAAGAATGAACACTGAAGCTTTCTTT
CASSESRRMNTEAFF
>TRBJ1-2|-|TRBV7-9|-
TGTGCCAGCAGTCTCAGGGTCGGAGATGGCTACACCTTC
CASSLRVGDGYTF
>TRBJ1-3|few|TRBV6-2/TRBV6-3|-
TGTGCCAGCAGCTCTAATGACTTGAGAGGAAACACCATATATTTT
CASSSNDLRGNTIYF
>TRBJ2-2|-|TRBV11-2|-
TGTGCCAGCAGCACCCAGGGGCCCGGGGAGCTGTTTTTT
CASSTQGPGELFF
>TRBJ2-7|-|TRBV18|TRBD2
TGTGCCAGCTCACCGCTCCCGATGACTAGCGGGAGGATTGAAGCCCACGAGCAGTACTTC
CASSPLPMTSGRIEAHEQYF
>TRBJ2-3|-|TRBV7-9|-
TGTGCCAGCAGCGGGGCTAGCGCGGGGAACACAGATACGCAGTATTTT
CASSGASAGNTDTQYF
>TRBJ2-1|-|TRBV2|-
TGTGCCAGCGCGGAGAGCTCCTACAATGAGCAGTTCTTC
CASAESSYNEQFF
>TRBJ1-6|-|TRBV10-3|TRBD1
TGTGCCATCAGCACGGGACAGGGAGGCAATTCACCCCTCCACTTT
CAISTGQGGNSPLHF
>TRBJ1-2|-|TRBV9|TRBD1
TGTGCCAGCAGCGACCCAACAGGGGCTAGTGGCTACACCTTC
CASSDPTGASGYTF
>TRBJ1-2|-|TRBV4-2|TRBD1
TGTGCCAGCAGCCAAGATCGGTGGGACAGAAGCCTCTATGGCTACACCTTC
CASSQDRWDRSLYGYTF
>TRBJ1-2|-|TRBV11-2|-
TGTGCCAGCAGCCTTCAACGGGGAGGCTATGGCTACACCTTC
CASSLQRGGYGYTF
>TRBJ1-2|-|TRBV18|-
TGTGCCAGCTCACCCAACGGGGTTAACTATGGCTACACCTTC
CASSPNGVNYGYTF
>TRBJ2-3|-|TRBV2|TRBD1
TGTGCCAGCAGTGAAGTTAGAGGGGGCCAAGATACGCAGTATTTT
CASSEVRGGQDTQYF
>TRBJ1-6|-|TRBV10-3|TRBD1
TGTGCCATCAGTGTTCCCGGGACAGGGAGCTCCTATAATTCACCCCTCCACTTT
CAISVPGTGSSYNSPLHF
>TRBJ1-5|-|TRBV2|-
TGTGCCAGCAGTGAGGGGCAGGGGTTCGGTCAGCCCCAGCATTTT
CASSEGQGFGQPQHF
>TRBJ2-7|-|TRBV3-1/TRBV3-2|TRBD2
TGTGCCAGCAGCCAAGATCCCAGAGTAGCGGGAGTTCGCGAGCAGTACTTC
CASSQDPRVAGVREQYF
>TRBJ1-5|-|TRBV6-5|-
TGTGCCAGCAGTAAGGAGGCTAGCAATCAGCCCCAGCATTTT
CASSKEASNQPQHF
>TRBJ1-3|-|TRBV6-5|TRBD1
TGTGCCAGCAGTCGGACAGGGCCTGGAAACACCATATATTTT
CASSRTGPGNTIYF
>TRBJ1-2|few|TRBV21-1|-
TGTGCCAGCAGCGGCAGGGGATCAAGGGGCTACACCTTC
CASSGRGSRGYTF
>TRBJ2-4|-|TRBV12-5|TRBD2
TGTGCTAGTGGTTTGGACGTAGCGGGGGGGAAAAACATTCAGTACTTC
CASGLDVAGGKNIQYF